A single sample gave rise to the 16 T cell receptor beta chains below, sequenced in a study of OX40 agonist ivuxolimab in advanced cancers. Sequencing was performed with immunoSEQ multiplex PCR; in TCRdb, only in-frame clones are kept and a portion is missing. Of roughly 90,000 clones in the sample, approximately 91% were seen once. The specimen was CD4+ or CD8+ T cells sorted from blood, collected in a trial of the OX40 agonist ivuxolimab. The receptors shown here come from an adult with an advanced solid tumor such as melanoma, head and neck, liver or kidney cancer.

This clone was counted once. The rearrangement joins TRBV9 to TRBJ2-1; 13 nucleotides agree with TRBD2. This CDR3 comprises 17 residues. Germline V CDR1 and CDR2: SGDLS, YYNGEE. V dropped 4 bases and J dropped 5; count of bases not matched to a gene: 9. CDR3 residues: CASSPRLGLAGDNEQFF. CDR3 in DNA: TGTGCCAGCAGCCCCCGATTAGGACTAGCGGGAGACAATGAGCAGTTCTTC.

The chain joins TRBV11-2 to TRBJ1-5; D is uncertain. V lost 5 bases and J lost 3, with 17 bases in between. CDR1 is SGHAT and CDR2 is FQNNGV in the germline V gene. CDR3 length equals 16 residues. The CDR3 sequence is CASSPNSLEPNQPQHF. CDR3 DNA sequence: TGTGCCAGCAGCCCGAACTCTCTGGAGCCCAATCAGCCCCAGCATTTT.

The V and J genes are TRBV18 and TRBJ1-1; a possible D gene is TRBD1 (5 bases). V lost 1 base to trimming and J lost 1 base, with 7 bases between them. The CDR3 has 14 residues. Germline V gene lookup returns CDR1 KGHSH and CDR2 LQKENI. The CDR3 is CASSPQGKNTEAFF. The CDR3 bases are TGTGCCAGCTCACCACAGGGGAAGAACACTGAAGCTTTCTTT.

This rearrangement joins TRBV7-2 to TRBJ2-1; D gene uncertain. Germline V gene lookup returns CDR1 SGHTA and CDR2 FQGNSA. V gave up 1 base and J gave up 8 bases, with 9 bases separating them. CDR3 length: 13 residues. CDR3 DNA sequence: TGTGCCAGCAGCTTAGATCTAAATGATGAGCAGTTCTTC. This encodes CASSLDLNDEQFF.

Written as DNA, the CDR3 is TGCGCCAGCAGCGACGGACAGCAAGAGACCCAGTACTTC. Amino acids: CASSDGQQETQYF. This chain uses TRBV5-1 with TRBJ2-5, with D maybe TRBD1 (6 bases). Deletions cut 4 bases from V and 2 bases from J, with 9 bases between. Per the germline V gene, CDR1 is SGHRS and CDR2 is YFSETQ. This CDR3 contains 13 residues.

The chain uses TRBV29-1 and TRBJ2-2, with D perhaps matching TRBD1 (5 bases). CDR1 SQVTM and CDR2 ANQGSEA come from the germline V gene. The CDR3 covers 13 residues. V was clipped by 6 bases and J by 4 bases, with 12 bases between them. This CDR3 is CSVGLSPTGELFF. Here the CDR3 DNA reads TGCAGCGTGGGGCTCAGCCCCACCGGGGAGCTGTTTTTT.

The gene calls are TRBV7-2 and TRBJ2-7; D gene unclear. Germline V gene lookup returns CDR1 SGHTA and CDR2 FQGNSA. There are 13 residues in the CDR3. V gave up 5 bases and J gave up 3 bases, with 11 bases separating them. The CDR3 protein is CASSQALFYEQYF. The CDR3 nucleotides are TGTGCCAGCAGCCAGGCGCTTTTCTACGAGCAGTACTTC.

The rearrangement links TRBV7-9 to TRBJ1-2; D unclear. The CDR3 extends over 11 amino acids. Trimming took off 1 base at V and 14 bases at J, with 11 bases between the two ends. Germline CDR1 is SEHNR and CDR2 is FQNEAQ (reference sequence). CDR3 DNA: TGTGCCAGCAGCTTAGGGGATAGGAGGACCTTC. Protein sequence: CASSLGDRRTF.

This sequence joins TRBV6-5 and TRBJ1-1, with 8 bases fitting TRBD1. V shed 8 bases and J 3 bases; nucleotides not matched to a gene: 8. The CDR3 spans 14 residues. CDR1 is MNHEY and CDR2 is SVGAGI in the germline V gene. The CDR3: CASYRGLEDTEAFF. The CDR3, as DNA: TGTGCCAGCTACAGGGGGTTGGAAGACACTGAAGCTTTCTTT.

This chain connects TRBV4-3 to TRBJ2-3; no firm D call. This CDR3 comprises 13 residues. Between the trimmed V and J ends, which lost 5 bases and 0 bases, there was a span of 6 bases. CDR1 and CDR2 from the germline V gene are LGHNA and YSLEER. The CDR3 is CASSIGSTDTQYF. The CDR3 DNA is TGCGCCAGCAGCATCGGGAGCACAGATACGCAGTATTTT.

The chain is built from TRBV5-1 and TRBJ1-1; possibly TRBD1 for D (6 bases). Trimming stripped 5 bases from V and 3 bases from J, with 14 bases between. Germline lookup yields CDR1 SGHRS and CDR2 YFSETQ. CDR3 length equals 14 residues. The DNA of the CDR3 is TGCGCCAGCAGAAGCGGGACAACCGACACTGAAGCTTTCTTT. It encodes CASRSGTTDTEAFF.

CDR3 nucleotides: TGTGCCAGCAGTTCCCCGGGACTAGCGGGGTCCGGGGAGCTGTTTTTT. This codes for CASSSPGLAGSGELFF. This chain connects TRBV6-6 to TRBJ2-2, with TRBD2 matching over 13 bases. The CDR3 runs 16 residues. Germline V gene data show CDR1 as MNHNY and CDR2 as SVGAGI (reference sequence). Trimming cost V 4 bases and J 6 bases; bases outside gene matches: 5.

This clone was counted once. This chain joins TRBV7-3 and TRBJ2-6; D possibly corresponds to TRBD1 (5 bases). Trimming removed 2 bases from V and 0 bases from J, with 8 bases in between. This CDR3 region has 16 residues. Per germline, CDR1 SGHTA and CDR2 FQGTGA. This chain's CDR3 is CASSLGHNSGANVLTF. CDR3 DNA: TGTGCCAGCAGCTTAGGACACAACTCTGGGGCCAACGTCCTGACTTTC. Full variable domain (outside the CDR3, taken from reference TRBV7-3 and TRBJ2-6): GAGVSQTPSNKVTEKGKYVELRCDPISGHTALYWYRQSLGQGPEFLIYFQGTGAADDSGLPNDRFFAVRPEGSVSTLKIQRTERGDSAVYLCASSLGHNSGANVLTFGAGSRLTVL.

The rearrangement links TRBV4-3 to TRBJ1-3; TRBD1 aligns across 8 bases. The J segment lost 2 bases and the V segment lost 1 base, leaving 4 bases of the junction unmatched. The germline gives CDR1 LGHNA, CDR2 YSLEER. This CDR3 contains 16 residues. The CDR3 loop reads CASSQGPTGAGNTIYF. CDR3 DNA: TGCGCCAGCAGCCAAGGCCCGACAGGGGCTGGAAACACCATATATTTT.

Regarding this clone: Other DNA sequences in this specimen translate into the identical CDR3. The chain joins TRBV28 to TRBJ1-2; the D gene is possibly TRBD1 (5 bases). The V end was cut by 1 base, the J end by 5 bases, with 5 bases between. The CDR3 loop spans 12 amino acids. Looked up from germline, CDR1 is MDHEN and CDR2 is SYDVKM. CDR3 region: CASSLSGYGYTF. The CDR3 DNA is TGTGCCAGCAGTTTATCAGGGTATGGCTACACCTTC.

In this sample, this clone turned up once. V is TRBV5-4 and J is TRBJ1-1; 11 bases align to TRBD1. V dropped 4 bases and J dropped 3; count of bases not matched to a gene: 2. Looked up from germline, CDR1 is SGHNT and CDR2 is YYREEE (reference sequence). CDR3 length equals 14 residues. As DNA, the CDR3 is TGTGCCAGCAGCAAGGGACAGGGGGACACTGAAGCTTTCTTT. As protein: CASSKGQGDTEAFF.